Below are 5 T cell receptor beta chains sequenced from a single sample in a study of T cells in pancreatic ductal adenocarcinoma. Clones were sequenced by immunoSEQ multiplex PCR, and TCRdb holds only the in-frame ones, with some missing. The data contain about 17,000 clones, 88% of them singletons. Selected pancreatic ductal adenocarcinoma patients had undergone surgery without neoadjuvant therapy. The sequenced sample was PBMCs. The receptors derive from a human donor with pancreatic ductal adenocarcinoma.

The chain recombines TRBV28 with TRBJ2-2, with D maybe TRBD2 (7 bases). The CDR3 spans 14 residues. Germline assignment: CDR1 MDHEN and CDR2 SYDVKM. Deletions cut 8 bases from V and 5 bases from J, with 15 bases between. CDR3 bases: TGTGCCAGCGGAGGGAGGGGGATGACCGGGGAGCTGTTTTTT. Translating it yields CASGGRGMTGELFF.

V is TRBV18 and J is TRBJ1-1, with D perhaps matching TRBD1 (6 bases). Trimming removed 5 bases from V and 0 bases from J, with 13 bases in between. The V gene's germline CDR1 is KGHSH and CDR2 LQKENI. The CDR3 loop spans 15 amino acids. The CDR3 DNA is TGTGCCAGCTCAGGGCCAGGGGTTTTGAACACTGAAGCTTTCTTT. Translating it yields CASSGPGVLNTEAFF.

The J gene is TRBJ2-7, the V gene TRBV9; 11 nucleotides line up with TRBD2. The V gene end was trimmed by 9 bases and the J gene end by 3 bases; junction bases not matched to a gene: 11. The CDR3 is made up of 15 amino acids. Germline V lookup: CDR1 SGDLS, CDR2 YYNGEE. CDR3 amino acids: CATYLAGGNLYEQYF. The CDR3 region has the DNA TGTGCCACCTATCTAGCGGGGGGAAATCTCTACGAGCAGTACTTC.

V gene TRBV27 combines with J gene TRBJ1-5; D ambiguous. Trimming left V 1 base short and J 2 bases short, with 15 bases between. Germline assignment: CDR1 MNHEY and CDR2 SMNVEV (reference sequence). The CDR3 is 17 residues long. Here the CDR3 reads CASSLFSDLLGNQPQHF. In DNA form, the CDR3 reads TGTGCCAGCAGTTTATTTTCGGACTTACTCGGCAATCAGCCCCAGCATTTT.

This rearrangement joins TRBV11-3 to TRBJ2-1; D perhaps matches TRBD1 (6 bases). The CDR3 contains 15 residues. With 3 bases removed from V and 2 bases from J, the gap between germline ends came to 11 bases. The V gene's germline CDR1 is SGHNT and CDR2 YENEEA. CDR3 sequence (DNA): TGTGCCAGCAGCTTCGGGCAGGGGACCTACAATGAGCAGTTCTTC. Translation gives CASSFGQGTYNEQFF.